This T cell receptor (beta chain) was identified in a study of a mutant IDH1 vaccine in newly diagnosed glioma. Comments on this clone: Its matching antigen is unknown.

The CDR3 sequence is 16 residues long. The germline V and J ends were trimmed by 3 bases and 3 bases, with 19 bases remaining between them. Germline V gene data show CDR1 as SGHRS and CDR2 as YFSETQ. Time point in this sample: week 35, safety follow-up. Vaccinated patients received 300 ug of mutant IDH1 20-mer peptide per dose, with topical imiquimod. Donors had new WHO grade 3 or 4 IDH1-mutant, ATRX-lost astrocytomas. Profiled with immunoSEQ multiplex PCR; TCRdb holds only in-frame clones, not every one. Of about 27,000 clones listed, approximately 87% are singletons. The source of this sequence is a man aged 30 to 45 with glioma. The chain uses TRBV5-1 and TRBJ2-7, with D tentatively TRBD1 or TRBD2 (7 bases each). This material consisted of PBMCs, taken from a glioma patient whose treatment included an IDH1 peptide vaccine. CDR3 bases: TGCGCCAGCAGCTCGCCAGGGGGGGGGAATTTCTACGAGCAGTACTTC. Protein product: CASSSPGGGNFYEQYF.